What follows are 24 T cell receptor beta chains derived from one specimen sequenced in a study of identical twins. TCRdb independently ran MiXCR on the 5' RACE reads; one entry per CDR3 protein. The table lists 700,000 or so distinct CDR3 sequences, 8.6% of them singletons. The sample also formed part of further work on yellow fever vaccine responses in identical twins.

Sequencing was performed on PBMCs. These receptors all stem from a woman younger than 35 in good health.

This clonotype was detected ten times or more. The CDR3 protein is CASSLESGTRSGELFF. CDR3 DNA: TGTGCCAGCAGCTTAGAGTCCGGGACTAGATCCGGGGAGCTGTTTTTT. This chain uses TRBV7-2 with TRBJ2-2; TRBD2 agrees at 8 bases. Trimming removed 1 base from V and 6 bases from J; junction bases left unmatched: 7. The CDR3 has 16 amino acids. Germline CDR1 is SGHTA and CDR2 is FQGNSA.

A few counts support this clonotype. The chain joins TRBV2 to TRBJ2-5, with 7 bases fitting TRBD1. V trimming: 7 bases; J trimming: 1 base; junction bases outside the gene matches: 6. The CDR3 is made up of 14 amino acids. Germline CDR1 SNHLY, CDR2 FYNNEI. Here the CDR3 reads CASTFRDSQETQYF. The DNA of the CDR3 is TGTGCCAGCACTTTCCGGGACAGCCAAGAGACCCAGTACTTC. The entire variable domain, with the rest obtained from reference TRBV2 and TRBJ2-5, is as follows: EPEVTQTPSHQVTQMGQEVILRCVPISNHLYFYWYRQILGQKVEFLVSFYNNEISEKSEIFDDQFSVERPDGSNFTLKIRSTKLEDSAMYFCASTFRDSQETQYFGPGTRLLVL.

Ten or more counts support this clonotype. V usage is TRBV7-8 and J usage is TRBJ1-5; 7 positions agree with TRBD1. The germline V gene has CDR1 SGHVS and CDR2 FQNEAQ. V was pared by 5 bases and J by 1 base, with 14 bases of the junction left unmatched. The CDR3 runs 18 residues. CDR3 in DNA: TGTGCCAGCAGCCTAGGCGAACGGACAGGTAGAAGCAATCAGCCCCAGCATTTT. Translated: CASSLGERTGRSNQPQHF.

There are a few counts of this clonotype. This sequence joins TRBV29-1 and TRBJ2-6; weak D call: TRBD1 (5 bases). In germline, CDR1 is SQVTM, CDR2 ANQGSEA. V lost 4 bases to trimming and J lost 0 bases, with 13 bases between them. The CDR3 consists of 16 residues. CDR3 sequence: CSVAAGLPSGANVLTF. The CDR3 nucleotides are TGCAGCGTTGCTGCAGGGCTCCCCTCTGGGGCCAACGTCCTGACTTTC.

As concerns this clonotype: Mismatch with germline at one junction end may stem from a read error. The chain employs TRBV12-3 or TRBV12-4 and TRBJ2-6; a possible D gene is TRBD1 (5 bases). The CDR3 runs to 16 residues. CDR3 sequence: CASSPDTGSGAYVLTF. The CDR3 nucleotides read TGTGCCAGCAGTCCCGACACGGGCTCTGGGGCCTACGTCCTGACTTTC.

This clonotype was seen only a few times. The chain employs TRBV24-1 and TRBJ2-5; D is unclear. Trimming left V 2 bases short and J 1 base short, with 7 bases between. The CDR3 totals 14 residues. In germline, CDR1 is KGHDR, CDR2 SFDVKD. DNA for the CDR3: TGTGCCACCAGTGATTCAGGTACCCAAGAGACCCAGTACTTC. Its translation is CATSDSGTQETQYF.

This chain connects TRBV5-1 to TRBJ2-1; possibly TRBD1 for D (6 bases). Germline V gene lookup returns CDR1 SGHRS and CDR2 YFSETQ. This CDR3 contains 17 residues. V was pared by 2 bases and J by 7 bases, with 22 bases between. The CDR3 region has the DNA TGCGCCAGCAGCTTAGTTTTCAGGGGAAGTACGAGGAATGAGCAGTTCTTC. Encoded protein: CASSLVFRGSTRNEQFF. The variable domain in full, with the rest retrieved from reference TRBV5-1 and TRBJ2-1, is KAGVTQTPRYLIKTRGQQVTLSCSPISGHRSVSWYQQTPGQGLQFLFEYFSETQRNKGNFPGRFSGRQFSNSRSEMNVSTLELGDSALYLCASSLVFRGSTRNEQFFGPGTRLTVL.

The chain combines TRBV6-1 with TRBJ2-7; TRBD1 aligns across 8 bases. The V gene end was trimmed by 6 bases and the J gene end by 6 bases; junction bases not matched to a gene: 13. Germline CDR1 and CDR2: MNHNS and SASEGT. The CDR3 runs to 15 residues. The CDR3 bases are TGTGCCAGCAGACCGGACGGGACAGGTTGGGGCGAGCAGTACTTC. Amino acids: CASRPDGTGWGEQYF.

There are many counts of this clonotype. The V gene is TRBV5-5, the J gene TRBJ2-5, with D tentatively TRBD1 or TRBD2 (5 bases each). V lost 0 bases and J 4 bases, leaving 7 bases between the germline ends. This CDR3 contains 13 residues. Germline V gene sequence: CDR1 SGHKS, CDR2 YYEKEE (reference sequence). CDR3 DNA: TGTGCCAGCAGCTTGGGGGGGTCAGAGACCCAGTACTTC. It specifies CASSLGGSETQYF.

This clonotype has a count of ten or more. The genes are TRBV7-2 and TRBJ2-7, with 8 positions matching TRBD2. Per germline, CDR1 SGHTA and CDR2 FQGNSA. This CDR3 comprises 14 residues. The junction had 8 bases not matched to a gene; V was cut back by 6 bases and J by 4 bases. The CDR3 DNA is TGTGCCAGCAGTTTGGGAGGACTAGCTTACGAGCAGTACTTC. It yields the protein CASSLGGLAYEQYF.

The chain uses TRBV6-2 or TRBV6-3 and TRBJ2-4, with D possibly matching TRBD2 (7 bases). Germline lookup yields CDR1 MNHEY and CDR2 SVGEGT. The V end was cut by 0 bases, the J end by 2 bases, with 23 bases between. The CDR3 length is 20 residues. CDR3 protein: CASSYSKSGGRAVSKNIQYF. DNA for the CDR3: TGTGCCAGCAGTTACTCGAAATCGGGGGGCAGGGCCGTTTCCAAAAACATTCAGTACTTC.

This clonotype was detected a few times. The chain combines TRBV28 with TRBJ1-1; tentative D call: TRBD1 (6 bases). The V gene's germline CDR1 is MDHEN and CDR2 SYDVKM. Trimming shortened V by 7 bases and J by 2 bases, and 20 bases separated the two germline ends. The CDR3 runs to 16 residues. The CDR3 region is CASIRGGWTSNTEAFF. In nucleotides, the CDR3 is TGTGCCAGCATCAGGGGCGGATGGACTAGCAACACTGAAGCTTTCTTT.

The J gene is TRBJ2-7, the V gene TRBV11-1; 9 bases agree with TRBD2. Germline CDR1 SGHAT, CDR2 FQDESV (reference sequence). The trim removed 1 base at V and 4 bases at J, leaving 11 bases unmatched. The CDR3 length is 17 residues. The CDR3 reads CASSLGLGLAGPYEQYF. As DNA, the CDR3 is TGTGCCAGCAGCTTAGGATTGGGCCTAGCGGGACCATACGAGCAGTACTTC.

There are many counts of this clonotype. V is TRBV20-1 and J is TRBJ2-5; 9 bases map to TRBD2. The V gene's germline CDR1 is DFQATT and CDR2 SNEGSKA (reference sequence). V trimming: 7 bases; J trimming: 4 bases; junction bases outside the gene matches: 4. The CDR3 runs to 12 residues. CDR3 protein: CSGLAGPETQYF. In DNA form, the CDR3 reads TGCAGTGGTCTAGCGGGGCCAGAGACCCAGTACTTC.

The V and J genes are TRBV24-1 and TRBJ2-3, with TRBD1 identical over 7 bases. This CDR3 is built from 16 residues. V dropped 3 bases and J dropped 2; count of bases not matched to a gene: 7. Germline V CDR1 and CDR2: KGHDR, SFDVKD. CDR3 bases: TGTGCCACCAGTGATACTGGGACAGAACTCACAGATACGCAGTATTTT. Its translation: CATSDTGTELTDTQYF.

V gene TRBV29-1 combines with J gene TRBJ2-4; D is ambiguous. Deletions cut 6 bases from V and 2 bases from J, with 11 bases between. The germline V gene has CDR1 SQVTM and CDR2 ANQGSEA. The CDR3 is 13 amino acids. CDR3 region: CSVATKTKNIQYF. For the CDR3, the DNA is TGCAGCGTAGCGACAAAGACCAAAAACATTCAGTACTTC.

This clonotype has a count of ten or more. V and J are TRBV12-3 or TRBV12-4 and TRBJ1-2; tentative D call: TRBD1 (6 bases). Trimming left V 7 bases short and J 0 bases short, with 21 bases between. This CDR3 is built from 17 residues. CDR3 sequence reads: CASKGSGQSLTNYGYTF. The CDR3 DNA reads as TGTGCCAGCAAAGGGTCCGGACAGTCATTAACTAACTATGGCTACACCTTC.

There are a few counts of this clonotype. The CDR3 is CASSPASRGYEQYF. The CDR3 region has the DNA TGTGCCAGCAGTCCCGCGTCGCGGGGCTACGAGCAGTACTTC. The rearrangement uses TRBV6-1 and TRBJ2-7; TRBD2 is a possible D gene (6 bases). The CDR3 extends over 14 amino acids. Germline assignment: CDR1 MNHNS and CDR2 SASEGT. Trimming left V 5 bases short and J 3 bases short, with 14 bases between.

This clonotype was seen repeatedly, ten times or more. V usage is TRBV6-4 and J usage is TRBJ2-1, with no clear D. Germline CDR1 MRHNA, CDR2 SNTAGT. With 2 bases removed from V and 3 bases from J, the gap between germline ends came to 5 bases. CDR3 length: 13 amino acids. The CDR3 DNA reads TGTGCCAGCAGTGACGGATTCTACAATGAGCAGTTCTTC. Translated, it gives CASSDGFYNEQFF.

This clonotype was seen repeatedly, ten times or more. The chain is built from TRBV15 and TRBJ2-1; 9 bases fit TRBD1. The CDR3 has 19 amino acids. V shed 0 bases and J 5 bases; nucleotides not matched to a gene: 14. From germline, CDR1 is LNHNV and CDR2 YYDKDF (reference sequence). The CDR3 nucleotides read TGTGCCACCAGCAGAGATGAAGTCGGGACAGGGTTAATTAACAATGAGCAGTTCTTC. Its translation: CATSRDEVGTGLINNEQFF.

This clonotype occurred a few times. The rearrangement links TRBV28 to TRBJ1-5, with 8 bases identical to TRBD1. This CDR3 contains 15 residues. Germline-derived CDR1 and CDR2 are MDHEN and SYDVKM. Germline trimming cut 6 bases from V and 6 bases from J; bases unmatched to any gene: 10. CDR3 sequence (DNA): TGTGCCAGCAGAGTCGGACAGGGTGGAAGTCAGCCCCAGCATTTT. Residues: CASRVGQGGSQPQHF.

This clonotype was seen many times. CDR3 in amino acids: CASSLGLAGGWAKNIQYF. CDR3 DNA: TGTGCCAGCAGCCTGGGACTAGCGGGAGGCTGGGCCAAAAACATTCAGTACTTC. The rearrangement links TRBV7-4 to TRBJ2-4, with 15 nucleotides matching TRBD2. V trimming: 5 bases; J trimming: 1 base; junction bases outside the gene matches: 6. This CDR3 is 18 amino acids long. Germline V gives CDR1 SGHVT, CDR2 SQSDAQ. The whole variable domain, remainder taken from reference TRBV7-4 and TRBJ2-4, is GAGVSQSPRYKVAKRGRDVALRCDSISGHVTLYWYRQTLGQGSEVLTYSQSDAQRDKSGRPSGRFSAERPERSVSTLKIQRTEQGDSAVYLCASSLGLAGGWAKNIQYFGAGTRLSVL.

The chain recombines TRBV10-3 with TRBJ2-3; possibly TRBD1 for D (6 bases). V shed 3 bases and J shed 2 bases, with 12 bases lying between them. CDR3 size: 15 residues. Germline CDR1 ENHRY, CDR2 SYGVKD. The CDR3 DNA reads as TGTGCCATCAGTGAAGGGACATTTGTCACAGATACGCAGTATTTT. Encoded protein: CAISEGTFVTDTQYF.

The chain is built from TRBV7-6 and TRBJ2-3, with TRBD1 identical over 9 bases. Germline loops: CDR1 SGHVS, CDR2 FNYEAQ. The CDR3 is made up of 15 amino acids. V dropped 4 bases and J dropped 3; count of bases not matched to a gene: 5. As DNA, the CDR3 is TGTGCCAGCAGCTATGGGACAGGGCGAACAGATACGCAGTATTTT. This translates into CASSYGTGRTDTQYF.